This entry lists 21 T cell receptor beta chains sequenced from one sample in a study of T cells in localized non-small cell lung cancer. Method: immunoSEQ multiplex PCR; TCRdb's copy keeps in-frame clones and lacks some. The sample lists about 40,000 clones, roughly 88% seen once, with around 2.9% in the top ten. Source: peripheral blood, taken before any cancer treatment. The source is a woman aged 40 to 75 with stage I lung adenocarcinoma.

The chain combines TRBV18 with TRBJ2-7; no definite D call. CDR1 is KGHSH and CDR2 is LQKENI in the germline V gene. Trimming took off 3 bases at V and 5 bases at J, with 14 bases between the two ends. This CDR3 spans 14 amino acids. The CDR3 DNA is TGTGCCAGCTCACCCCCGCAGTTTCCCCACGAGCAGTACTTC. This codes for CASSPPQFPHEQYF.

The chain recombines TRBV4-1 with TRBJ2-3; TRBD1 matches 7 bases. This CDR3 is built from 15 residues. CDR1 MGHRA and CDR2 YSYEKL come from the germline V gene. V gave up 4 bases and J gave up 5 bases; unmatched junction bases: 9. The CDR3 loop is CASSPRDSGRDTQYF. The CDR3 bases are TGCGCCAGCAGCCCCCGGGACAGCGGTCGAGATACGCAGTATTTT.

The chain couples TRBV9 to TRBJ2-7, with TRBD2 identical over 10 bases. The junction had 5 bases not matched to a gene; V was cut back by 8 bases and J by 0 bases. CDR1 and CDR2 (germline): SGDLS, YYNGEE. This CDR3 region has 14 residues. The CDR3 DNA sequence: TGTGCCAGTTCACTAGCGGGAAGCTCCTACGAGCAGTACTTC. Translated, it gives CASSLAGSSYEQYF.

The chain combines TRBV28 with TRBJ2-3; 12 bases are a match to TRBD1. The trim removed 8 bases at V and 2 bases at J, leaving 11 bases unmatched. CDR3 size: 17 residues. In germline, CDR1 is MDHEN, CDR2 SYDVKM. The CDR3 region has the DNA TGTGCCAGCTCCGGGACAGGGGGCCCCGATCCCACAGATACGCAGTATTTT. This sequence encodes CASSGTGGPDPTDTQYF.

V usage is TRBV27 and J usage is TRBJ1-2; 8 bases line up with TRBD1. The CDR3 length is 14 residues. V was pared by 6 bases and J by 3 bases, with 6 bases of the junction left unmatched. Germline V gene sequence: CDR1 MNHEY, CDR2 SMNVEV (reference sequence). The CDR3 nucleotides read TGTGCCAGCAGCTCGGCAGGGGGCCACTATGGCTACACCTTC. It specifies CASSSAGGHYGYTF.

The rearrangement links TRBV7-2 to TRBJ2-2; D uncertain. This CDR3 is 13 amino acids long. V was clipped by 2 bases and J by 5 bases, with 6 bases between them. In germline, CDR1 is SGHTA, CDR2 FQGNSA. The CDR3 here is CASSLRTTGELFF. DNA for the CDR3: TGTGCCAGCAGCTTAAGAACGACCGGGGAGCTGTTTTTT.

This chain uses TRBV18 with TRBJ2-7, with 9 bases that match TRBD1. This CDR3 contains 13 residues. V lost 4 bases, J lost 7 bases, and 5 bases stayed unmatched. The germline V gene has CDR1 KGHSH and CDR2 LQKENI. This CDR3 is CASSLGTGHEQYF. The DNA of the CDR3 is TGTGCCAGCTCACTCGGGACAGGGCATGAGCAGTACTTC.

The chain carries TRBV5-1 and TRBJ1-3; no reliable D call. Trimming cost V 0 bases and J 0 bases, with 4 bases left between them. The CDR3 is 14 residues long. Looked up from germline, CDR1 is SGHRS and CDR2 is YFSETQ. CDR3 sequence: CASSLDSSGNTIYF. The CDR3 DNA follows: TGCGCCAGCAGCTTGGACAGCTCTGGAAACACCATATATTTT. Drawing the rest from reference TRBV5-1 and TRBJ1-3, the complete variable domain is KAGVTQTPRYLIKTRGQQVTLSCSPISGHRSVSWYQQTPGQGLQFLFEYFSETQRNKGNFPGRFSGRQFSNSRSEMNVSTLELGDSALYLCASSLDSSGNTIYFGEGSWLTVV.

This rearrangement joins TRBV7-9 to TRBJ1-2; 7 bases line up with TRBD1. The CDR3 has 15 amino acids. V shed 3 bases, J shed 5 bases, and the junction held 9 bases outside the gene matches. CDR1 is SEHNR, CDR2 FQNEAQ, per germline (reference sequence). The DNA for the CDR3 is TGTGCCAGCAGCTTCTACGGACAGGAAACTTATGGCTACACCTTC. It encodes CASSFYGQETYGYTF. Drawing the rest from reference TRBV7-9 and TRBJ1-2, the complete variable domain is DTGVSQNPRHKITKRGQNVTFRCDPISEHNRLYWYRQTLGQGPEFLTYFQNEAQLEKSRLLSDRFSAERPKGSFSTLEIQRTEQGDSAMYLCASSFYGQETYGYTFGSGTRLTVV.

This chain joins TRBV6-1 and TRBJ1-2, with TRBD1 matching 8 bases. V was clipped by 1 base and J by 3 bases; unmatched bases: 7. Germline V gives CDR1 MNHNS, CDR2 SASEGT. CDR3 length: 16 amino acids. The CDR3 nucleotides are TGTGCCAGCAGTGAAGTCAGGGGGCGCAAGGACTATGGCTACACCTTC. This gives the protein CASSEVRGRKDYGYTF.

The CDR3 region is CASSLGTVSYEQYF. As DNA, the CDR3 is TGTGCCAGCAGTTTAGGGACAGTTTCCTACGAGCAGTACTTC. This chain connects TRBV28 to TRBJ2-7; 7 nucleotides agree with TRBD1. Trimming cost V 2 bases and J 1 base; bases outside gene matches: 2. Germline V gives CDR1 MDHEN, CDR2 SYDVKM. This CDR3 is built from 14 residues.

The CDR3 region is CASSQGAGSNTGELFF. The CDR3 DNA sequence: TGTGCCAGCAGCCAGGGAGCGGGATCGAACACCGGGGAGCTGTTTTTT. The chain joins TRBV7-2 to TRBJ2-2; 7 nucleotides agree with TRBD2. The CDR3 length is 16 residues. Trimming at V came to 5 bases and at J to 0 bases, leaving 6 bases not matched to a gene. Germline V CDR1 and CDR2: SGHTA, FQGNSA.

The chain joins TRBV6-1 to TRBJ2-5, with 7 positions matching TRBD1. J gave up 5 bases and V 4 bases, and 7 bases lay outside the gene matches. The V gene's germline CDR1 is MNHNS and CDR2 SASEGT. The length of the CDR3 is 14 residues. In DNA form, the CDR3 reads TGTGCCAGCAGTGGCGACAGGGAACCGGAGACCCAGTACTTC. Encoded protein: CASSGDREPETQYF.

The genes are TRBV27 and TRBJ2-7, with 7 nucleotides matching TRBD1. V trimming: 6 bases; J trimming: 3 bases; junction bases outside the gene matches: 2. The CDR3 loop spans 12 amino acids. The germline V gene encodes CDR1 MNHEY and CDR2 SMNVEV (reference sequence). The CDR3 loop reads CASSGDSYEQYF. CDR3 in DNA: TGTGCCAGCAGCGGGGACAGCTACGAGCAGTACTTC.

This chain uses TRBV5-4 with TRBJ2-7; a possible D gene is TRBD1 (5 bases). V lost 4 bases, J lost 0 bases, and 11 bases lay in between. From germline, CDR1 is SGHNT and CDR2 YYREEE (reference sequence). The CDR3 spans 14 residues. The CDR3, as DNA: TGTGCCAGCAGCATCGACAGCCTCTCCTACGAGCAGTACTTC. Protein sequence: CASSIDSLSYEQYF.

This clone came up a few times. The chain links TRBV29-1 to TRBJ1-2; 9 bases agree with TRBD1. V dropped 6 bases and J dropped 6; count of bases not matched to a gene: 8. This CDR3 is 13 amino acids long. CDR1 SQVTM and CDR2 ANQGSEA come from the germline V gene. The CDR3 protein is CSVLRDRVNGYTF. CDR3 nucleotides: TGCAGCGTCCTCCGGGACAGGGTAAATGGCTACACCTTC. Based on the CDR3 plus reference TRBV29-1 and TRBJ1-2, the full variable domain is SAVISQKPSRDICQRGTSLTIQCQVDSQVTMMFWYRQQPGQSLTLIATANQGSEATYESGFVIDKFPISRPNLTFSTLTVSNMSPEDSSIYLCSVLRDRVNGYTFGSGTRLTVV.

This clone was counted only a few times. The genes are TRBV5-1 and TRBJ2-7; 7 positions match TRBD2. The CDR3 runs 16 residues. V gave up 4 bases and J gave up 8 bases; unmatched junction bases: 18. Germline loops: CDR1 SGHRS, CDR2 YFSETQ. Here the CDR3 reads CASSALADSGTTKQYF. CDR3 coding DNA: TGCGCCAGCAGCGCCCTGGCGGACTCCGGGACTACGAAGCAGTACTTC.

The chain joins TRBV2 to TRBJ2-1, with unresolved D. V was shortened by 2 bases and J by 2 bases, with 1 base between the two germline ends. The germline CDR1 and CDR2 sequences are SNHLY and FYNNEI. CDR3 size: 12 residues. The CDR3 sequence is CASSEPYNEQFF. For the CDR3, the DNA is TGTGCCAGCAGTGAACCCTACAATGAGCAGTTCTTC.

The chain uses TRBV28 and TRBJ1-2, with D perhaps TRBD1 (6 bases). The CDR3 spans 13 residues. CDR1 is MDHEN, CDR2 SYDVKM, per germline. The V and J ends lost 2 bases and 6 bases respectively, with 10 bases between them. The DNA for the CDR3 is TGTGCCAGCAGTTTAATGGGGGCGCATGGCTACACCTTC. This encodes CASSLMGAHGYTF.

The chain combines TRBV19 with TRBJ2-7; D remains unclear. Trimming cost V 5 bases and J 4 bases, with 15 bases left between them. The germline gives CDR1 LNHDA, CDR2 SQIVND (reference sequence). The CDR3 runs 14 residues. The CDR3: CASSFGSLGYEQYF. For the CDR3, the DNA is TGTGCCAGTAGTTTCGGAAGCCTAGGGTACGAGCAGTACTTC.

V and J are TRBV28 and TRBJ2-3; D is undetermined. The CDR3 is made up of 12 amino acids. Looked up from germline, CDR1 is MDHEN and CDR2 is SYDVKM. The ends were cut back, 1 base at V and 2 bases at J, with 1 base in the middle. The CDR3 DNA is TGTGCCAGCAGTTTATACACAGATACGCAGTATTTT. Protein sequence: CASSLYTDTQYF.